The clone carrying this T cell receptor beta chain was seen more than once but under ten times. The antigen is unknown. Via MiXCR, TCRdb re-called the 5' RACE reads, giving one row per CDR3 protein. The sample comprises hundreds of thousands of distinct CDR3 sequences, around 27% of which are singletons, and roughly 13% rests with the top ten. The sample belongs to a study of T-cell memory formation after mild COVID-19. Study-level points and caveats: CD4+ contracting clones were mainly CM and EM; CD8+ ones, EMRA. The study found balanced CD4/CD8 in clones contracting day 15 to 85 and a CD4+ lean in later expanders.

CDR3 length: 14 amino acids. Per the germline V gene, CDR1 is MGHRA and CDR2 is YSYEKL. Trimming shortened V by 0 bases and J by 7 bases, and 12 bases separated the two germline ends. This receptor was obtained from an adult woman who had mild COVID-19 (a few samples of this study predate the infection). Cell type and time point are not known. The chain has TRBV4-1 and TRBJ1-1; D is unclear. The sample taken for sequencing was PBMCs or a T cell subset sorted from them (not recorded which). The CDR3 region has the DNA TGCGCCAGCAGCCAAGATGCGGGGTCCTATGAAGCTTTCTTT. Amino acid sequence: CASSQDAGSYEAFF.